The 5 T cell receptor beta chains in this list originate from one sample, sequenced in a study of response to subunit inactivated influenza vaccine. One entry per CDR3 protein, called by TCRdb with MiXCR from the RT-PCR reads. The sample has around 470,000 distinct CDR3 sequences; roughly 7.9% are singletons. Sequencing was performed on PBMCs from blood, taken roughly 24 months after vaccination. The receptors derive from a man between 50 and 70 years old who received an inactivated influenza vaccine.

V usage is TRBV7-3 and J usage is TRBJ2-5; 11 nucleotides line up with TRBD1. Germline V CDR1 and CDR2: SGHTA, FQGTGA. This CDR3 is 13 amino acids long. J gave up 7 bases and V 9 bases, and 7 bases lay outside the gene matches. The CDR3 region is CASGQGASGTQYF. CDR3 DNA sequence: TGTGCCAGTGGACAGGGGGCTTCGGGGACCCAGTACTTC.

A few counts support this clonotype. The chain has TRBV7-9 and TRBJ1-6; D is ambiguous. V lost 5 bases and J 6 bases, leaving 11 bases between the germline ends. The CDR3 runs to 14 residues. Per the germline V gene, CDR1 is SEHNR and CDR2 is FQNEAQ (reference sequence). The DNA for the CDR3 is TGTGCCAGCAGCCCGATGGGGAGTAATTCACCCCTCCACTTT. Its protein is CASSPMGSNSPLHF.

Many counts were recorded for this clonotype. This chain joins TRBV5-1 and TRBJ2-2, with 8 bases aligning to TRBD2. The germline gives CDR1 SGHRS, CDR2 YFSETQ. After removal of 4 bases from V and 1 base from J, the junction contained 3 bases not matched to a gene. The CDR3 spans 15 residues. The CDR3 loop reads CASSRTSWNTGELFF. The CDR3 DNA reads as TGCGCCAGCAGCAGGACTAGCTGGAACACCGGGGAGCTGTTTTTT.

This clonotype was recorded a few times. V usage is TRBV4-1 and J usage is TRBJ2-2; D gene unclear. From germline, CDR1 is MGHRA and CDR2 YSYEKL. This CDR3 contains 15 residues. The V end was cut by 4 bases, the J end by 5 bases, with 14 bases between. The CDR3 nucleotides are TGCGCCAGCAGCCCCCCCCGCACCTTAACCGGGGAGCTGTTTTTT. Translating it yields CASSPPRTLTGELFF.

The chain combines TRBV7-9 with TRBJ1-2; possibly TRBD1 for D (6 bases). Germline-derived CDR1 and CDR2 are SEHNR and FQNEAQ (reference sequence). The germline V and J ends were trimmed by 7 bases and 2 bases, with 11 bases remaining between them. This CDR3 is built from 13 residues. The CDR3, as DNA: TGTGCCAGCAACCCCACAGGGAACTATGGCTACACCTTC. It encodes CASNPTGNYGYTF.